The entry that follows covers one TCR beta chain sequence. Its antigen is unknown. These data come from a study of graft-versus-host responses after intestinal transplantation. Points from the study as a whole: Across patients carrying graft-donor T cell macrochimerism, allografts held high graft-versus-host to host-versus-graft clonal ratios.

Deletions cut 4 bases from V and 6 bases from J, with 22 bases between. The CDR3 totals 16 residues. In germline, CDR1 is SGHRS, CDR2 YFSETQ. The assay was immunoSEQ multiplex PCR, and TCRdb's table has in-frame clones only and misses some. The table shows 96,000 or so clones, with 80% to 95% occurring only once. The clonotype was recovered from a human donor who received an intestinal transplant. The sequenced sample was unstimulated CD4+ T cells sorted from spleen or lymph node cells, obtained before intestinal transplant. V usage is TRBV5-1 and J usage is TRBJ2-5; D is ambiguous. The DNA for the CDR3 is TGCGCCAGCAGCCCTTATCTAGTGAATCTCACTAAGACCCAGTACTTC. It codes for CASSPYLVNLTKTQYF.